These T cell receptor beta chains were read from a single sample in a study of T cell repertoires in cytomegalovirus infection. These TCRs are of unknown antigen specificity. MiXCR was run by TCRdb on the reads, yielding one entry per CDR3 protein. This sample carries around 710,000 distinct CDR3 sequences, around 29% of them seen once, and the ten largest clones take about an eighth. The sample was cultured CD8+ T cells from PBMCs, taken from culture after CMV antigen stimulation. Source of these receptors: a human donor in good health (CMV status not recorded). Some clones in this sample may be carry-over from other donors' samples. Both conserved end residues are part of each CDR3. A D gene is named only where the DNA matches it firmly. Clone size is stated in some rows and not others, as once, few, many or a class when expanded.

>.|TRBV4-2|.|TRBJ1-6
TGTGCCAGCAGCACTCAGGACTGGTCGGCGGCTAATTCACCCCTCCACTTT
CASSTQDWSAANSPLHF
>.|TRBV7-3|once|TRBJ2-5
TGTGCCAGCAGCCGACCCTTGGAGTCTCGGGAGACCCAGTACTTC
CASSRPLESRETQYF
>.|TRBV6-1|.|TRBJ2-1
TGTGCCAGCAGTGAAGTCTCCTACAATGAGCAGTTCTTC
CASSEVSYNEQFF
>.|TRBV12-3/TRBV12-4|few|TRBJ1-1
TGTGCCAGCAGTTTAGCGCGTCAGAACACTGAAGCTTTCTTT
CASSLARQNTEAFF
>.|TRBV9|.|TRBJ1-1
TGTGCCAGCAGCCGAGGGGACCCGGTGAACACTGAAGCTTTCTTT
CASSRGDPVNTEAFF
>.|TRBV20-1|many|TRBJ1-1
TGCAGTGCTAGAGATCACTGGGAGACTTTTAACACTGAAGCTTTCTTT
CSARDHWETFNTEAFF
>TRBD1|TRBV19|few|TRBJ2-3
TGTGCCAGTACGGGGACAGGGGGCACGTTAGATACGCAGTATTTT
CASTGTGGTLDTQYF
>.|TRBV7-8|.|TRBJ2-2
TGTGCCAGCAGCCCCTTCACCGGGGAGCTGTTTTTT
CASSPFTGELFF
>.|TRBV7-9|few|TRBJ2-2
TGTGCCAGCAGCGACACTAGTATAAAGAACACCGGGGAGCTGTTTTTT
CASSDTSIKNTGELFF
>TRBD1|TRBV7-9|many|TRBJ2-1
TGTGCCAGCAGCAAACCGGGACAGGGGGCTGGAAATGAGCAGTTCTTC
CASSKPGQGAGNEQFF
>TRBD1|TRBV7-6|many|TRBJ2-4
TGTGCCAGCAGCTCCCGGGACAGGGTAGTCGTAGGCAAAAACATTCAGTACTTC
CASSSRDRVVVGKNIQYF
>.|TRBV3-1|.|TRBJ2-5
TGTGCCAGCAGCCAAGATCGCCGGCTCCAAGAGACCCAGTACTTC
CASSQDRRLQETQYF
>TRBD1|TRBV6-6|few|TRBJ1-6
TGTGCCAGGACAGGGGGCGCGGAACCCGGCCTTTCACCCCTCCACTTT
CARTGGAEPGLSPLHF
>.|TRBV6-5|.|TRBJ1-2
TGTGCCAGCACCCAAGGGGAGGGGTATGGCTACACCTTC
CASTQGEGYGYTF
>.|TRBV7-8|.|TRBJ1-4
TGTGCCAGCAGCTTACGGGACAAGGGATATGAAAAACTGTTTTTT
CASSLRDKGYEKLFF
>TRBD1|TRBV20-1|.|TRBJ2-1
TGCAGTGCTAGAGCCACGACAGGGTTGAGCTCCTACAATGAGCAGTTCTTC
CSARATTGLSSYNEQFF
>.|TRBV4-3|.|TRBJ2-3
TGCGCCAGCAGCCCAAACGGGAACCCAGGGAACACGCAGTATTTT
CASSPNGNPGNTQYF
>.|TRBV20-1|.|TRBJ2-7
TGCAGTGCGCGAGGACAGGGACTAACCTACGAGCAGTACTTC
CSARGQGLTYEQYF
>.|TRBV27|.|TRBJ2-2
TGTGCCAGCAGTTTCGTGGGGCTGTCGAACACCGGGGAGCTGTTTTTT
CASSFVGLSNTGELFF
>.|TRBV7-6|.|TRBJ2-2
TGTGCCAGCAGCCCTACAACCGCCGGGGAGCTGTTTTTT
CASSPTTAGELFF
>TRBD1|TRBV7-9|few|TRBJ1-2
TGTGCCAGCAGCTCACGCAACCACCCGGGACAGGGGTTTAACTATGGCTACACCTTC
CASSSRNHPGQGFNYGYTF
>.|TRBV6-2/TRBV6-3|.|TRBJ1-5
TGTGCCAGCAGTTACGTCAGTAGCAATCAGCCCCAGCATTTT
CASSYVSSNQPQHF
>.|TRBV7-8|many|TRBJ2-5
TGTGCCAGCAGCTCACTCCGGAGGGGGGGCCGAGAGACCCAGTACTTC
CASSSLRRGGRETQYF
>.|TRBV27|few|TRBJ2-4
TGTGCCAGCAGTTTAGTGAAGGGAACCAAAAACATTCAGTACTTC
CASSLVKGTKNIQYF
>.|TRBV5-8|few|TRBJ2-6
TGTGCCAGCAGGAGCCTTGGGGCCAACGTCCTGACTTTC
CASRSLGANVLTF
>.|TRBV6-5|.|TRBJ1-5
TGTGCCAGCAGTTACTCGAGTAGGCAGATACAGCCCCAGCATTTT
CASSYSSRQIQPQHF
>TRBD2|TRBV7-2|.|TRBJ2-5
TGTGCCAGCAGCCAACGGACTAGCGGGGGGGCCGTAGAGACCCAGTACTTC
CASSQRTSGGAVETQYF